This TCR beta chain was recorded in a study of blood T cells in healthy people across ages. Primers used in a second PCR of roughly 6 to 12 cycles were a sample-barcoded 5' primer and a J-beta primer mix. MiXCR was run by TCRdb on the 5' RACE reads, yielding one entry per CDR3 protein. This sample has fewer than 1,200,000 distinct CDR3 sequences, with around 25% found just once. Germline lookup yields CDR1 MNHEY and CDR2 SVGEGT. The CDR3 spans 13 residues. V lost 6 bases and J 5 bases, leaving 14 bases between the germline ends. Per sample, extraction of total RNA gave at least 5 micrograms in every case. Only a few counts were recorded for this clonotype. Its antigen is not identified. General study points: As age increased, TCR beta diversity per million T cells fell in a roughly linear fashion.

The data were also submitted as part of a second study, on T cells of mothers and their children. From that paper: Thymic selection molds TCR recombination products alike in related and unrelated pairs. Slightly higher, non-significant overlap characterized related mother-child pairs relative to unrelated pairs.

This receptor was identified in a girl aged 2 to 9 in good health. The chain carries TRBV6-2 or TRBV6-3 and TRBJ2-7; D is possibly TRBD2 (5 bases). Sequenced input: blood. DNA for the CDR3: TGTGCCAGCAGAAGTTCCGGGGTTCACGAGCAGTACTTC. It codes for CASRSSGVHEQYF.